A selection of T cell receptor beta chains follows, all from one sample in a study of cytomegalovirus exposure and HLA in healthy donors. Repertoires were generated with immunoSEQ multiplex PCR, while TCRdb's copy carries only in-frame clones and drops some. Found here are 100,000 to 150,000 clones, around 80% of them singletons; the top ten hold 1% to 1.5%. The sample was PBMCs. Receptor source: a female donor in good health and CMV-seronegative. CDR3s include the opening cysteine and the closing phenylalanine or tryptophan. Each record gives: clone size, J gene, V gene, CDR3 length, D gene, CDR3 protein, CDR3 DNA. A D gene is named only where the DNA matches it firmly. Not all rows give a size; the values are once, few, many and, for expanded clones, a class.

size: NA
J: TRBJ1-2
V: TRBV7-9
length: 14
D: NA
CDR3: CASSPQDGRGGYTF
DNA: TGTGCCAGCAGCCCCCAGGACGGCAGGGGAGGCTACACCTTC

size: few
J: TRBJ2-5
V: TRBV7-3
length: 15
D: TRBD2
CDR3: CASSLLGASGETQYF
DNA: TGTGCCAGCAGCCTCCTAGGAGCTAGCGGAGAGACCCAGTACTTC

size: NA
J: TRBJ2-3
V: TRBV30
length: 14
D: TRBD2
CDR3: CAWSSAGGTDTQYF
DNA: TGTGCCTGGAGTAGTGCGGGGGGCACAGATACGCAGTATTTT

size: NA
J: TRBJ1-4
V: TRBV7-9
length: 16
D: TRBD1
CDR3: CASSLQGAFRFEKLFF
DNA: TGTGCCAGCAGCTTACAGGGGGCTTTTCGTTTTGAAAAACTGTTTTTT

size: NA
J: TRBJ2-7
V: TRBV27
length: 14
D: TRBD1
CDR3: CASQGAGTNYEQYF
DNA: TGTGCCAGCCAGGGGGCTGGTACGAACTACGAGCAGTACTTC

size: NA
J: TRBJ1-2
V: TRBV28
length: 14
D: NA
CDR3: CASIPGTQSFGYTF
DNA: TGTGCCAGCATCCCCGGGACTCAATCCTTTGGCTACACCTTC

size: NA
J: TRBJ2-7
V: TRBV29-1
length: 12
D: NA
CDR3: CSVVAGSGEQYF
DNA: TGCAGCGTTGTAGCTGGGAGCGGCGAGCAGTACTTC

size: NA
J: TRBJ1-5
V: TRBV30
length: 16
D: TRBD1
CDR3: CAWSARGVGDGQPQHF
DNA: TGTGCCTGGAGTGCCAGGGGGGTAGGGGACGGTCAGCCCCAGCATTTT

size: NA
J: TRBJ2-3
V: TRBV5-4
length: 17
D: NA
CDR3: CASSLDNEHRRTDTQYF
DNA: TGTGCCAGCAGCTTGGATAATGAGCACCGGAGAACAGATACGCAGTATTTT

size: once
J: TRBJ2-5
V: TRBV7-3
length: 15
D: TRBD2
CDR3: CASSLAYGGDETQYF
DNA: TGTGCCAGCAGCTTAGCATATGGGGGGGACGAGACCCAGTACTTC

size: NA
J: TRBJ2-1
V: TRBV19
length: 16
D: NA
CDR3: CASSATSFQPLNEQFF
DNA: TGTGCCAGTAGTGCCACTAGCTTCCAGCCGCTCAATGAGCAGTTCTTC

size: NA
J: TRBJ2-3
V: TRBV12-1
length: 17
D: NA
CDR3: CASIITSGGAFQDTQYF
DNA: TGTGCCAGCATCATTACTAGCGGGGGGGCCTTTCAAGATACGCAGTATTTT

size: NA
J: TRBJ2-3
V: TRBV5-1
length: 17
D: TRBD2
CDR3: CASSLAGRGGLEDTQYF
DNA: TGCGCCAGCAGCTTGGCCGGACGGGGGGGCCTTGAAGATACGCAGTATTTT

size: NA
J: TRBJ2-7
V: TRBV5-6
length: 16
D: TRBD1
CDR3: CASSLLAGQGTYEQYF
DNA: TGTGCCAGCAGCTTGCTCGCGGGACAGGGGACCTACGAGCAGTACTTC

size: NA
J: TRBJ2-3
V: TRBV5-1
length: 15
D: NA
CDR3: CASRPRGANTDTQYF
DNA: TGCGCCAGCAGACCCCGGGGGGCTAATACAGATACGCAGTATTTT

size: NA
J: TRBJ2-1
V: TRBV5-1
length: 15
D: NA
CDR3: CASSRGGATLNEQFF
DNA: TGCGCCAGCAGCAGGGGGGGCGCTACACTGAATGAGCAGTTCTTC

size: NA
J: TRBJ1-2
V: TRBV21-1
length: 12
D: NA
CDR3: CASSKTGEGYTF
DNA: TGTGCCAGCAGCAAGACAGGGGAAGGCTACACCTTC

size: NA
J: TRBJ2-5
V: TRBV4-2
length: 14
D: NA
CDR3: CASSQDPPGETQYF
DNA: TGTGCCAGCAGCCAAGATCCCCCCGGGGAGACCCAGTACTTC

size: NA
J: TRBJ2-3
V: TRBV18
length: 15
D: TRBD1
CDR3: CASSQDRGRTDTQYF
DNA: TGTGCCAGCTCGCAGGACAGGGGGCGAACAGATACGCAGTATTTT

size: NA
J: TRBJ1-1
V: TRBV5-6
length: 14
D: TRBD1
CDR3: CASSLGQGYTEAFF
DNA: TGTGCCAGCAGCCTTGGACAGGGGTACACTGAAGCTTTCTTT

size: few
J: TRBJ2-1
V: TRBV6-6
length: 15
D: TRBD2
CDR3: CASSPGLAGDYEQFF
DNA: TGTGCCAGCAGTCCGGGACTAGCGGGAGACTATGAGCAGTTCTTC

size: few
J: TRBJ1-2
V: TRBV11-2
length: 15
D: NA
CDR3: CASSSDRKTNYGYTF
DNA: TGTGCCAGCAGCTCAGACAGAAAGACTAACTATGGCTACACCTTC

size: NA
J: TRBJ1-6
V: TRBV5-8
length: 15
D: NA
CDR3: CASSLGQFYNSPLHF
DNA: TGTGCCAGCAGCTTGGGACAGTTCTATAATTCACCCCTCCACTTT

size: NA
J: TRBJ1-2
V: TRBV5-6
length: 14
D: TRBD1
CDR3: CASSSTGKGPGYTF
DNA: TGTGCCAGCAGCTCGACAGGGAAAGGGCCCGGCTACACCTTC

size: NA
J: TRBJ1-6
V: TRBV27
length: 15
D: TRBD1
CDR3: CASSSIRDRDSPLHF
DNA: TGTGCCAGCAGTTCAATCCGGGACAGAGATTCACCCCTCCACTTT

size: NA
J: TRBJ2-1
V: TRBV7-9
length: 15
D: TRBD2
CDR3: CASSPAGGPYNEQFF
DNA: TGTGCCAGCAGCCCAGCGGGGGGGCCTTACAATGAGCAGTTCTTC

size: NA
J: TRBJ2-5
V: TRBV30
length: 13
D: TRBD2
CDR3: CACNAAGDETQYF
DNA: TGTGCCTGTAACGCAGCGGGAGACGAGACCCAGTACTTC

size: NA
J: TRBJ1-1
V: TRBV7-9
length: 13
D: NA
CDR3: CASSSFRNTEAFF
DNA: TGTGCCAGCAGCTCCTTCAGGAACACTGAAGCTTTCTTT

size: NA
J: TRBJ2-2
V: TRBV5-1
length: 16
D: TRBD1
CDR3: CASSAFGTGYAGELFF
DNA: TGCGCCAGCAGCGCCTTTGGGACAGGGTATGCCGGGGAGCTGTTTTTT

size: NA
J: TRBJ2-3
V: TRBV11-2
length: 15
D: TRBD1
CDR3: CASSLRTGWSDTQYF
DNA: TGTGCCAGCAGCCTAAGGACAGGGTGGTCAGATACGCAGTATTTT

size: NA
J: TRBJ1-1
V: TRBV7-9
length: 15
D: NA
CDR3: CASSSRGGANTEAFF
DNA: TGTGCCAGCAGCTCGCGGGGGGGGGCGAACACTGAAGCTTTCTTT

size: NA
J: TRBJ2-5
V: TRBV7-7
length: 13
D: NA
CDR3: CASSLGAGETQYF
DNA: TGTGCTAGCAGCTTAGGGGCGGGGGAGACCCAGTACTTC

size: NA
J: TRBJ1-2
V: TRBV7-2
length: 13
D: NA
CDR3: CASSLGGVYGYTF
DNA: TGTGCCAGCAGCTTAGGAGGCGTCTATGGCTACACCTTC

size: NA
J: TRBJ2-5
V: TRBV4-1
length: 13
D: NA
CDR3: CASARLLPETQYF
DNA: TGCGCCAGTGCTAGGCTTTTACCCGAGACCCAGTACTTC

size: few
J: TRBJ2-5
V: TRBV7-6
length: 13
D: NA
CDR3: CASGGRMGETQYF
DNA: TGTGCCAGCGGCGGGCGCATGGGGGAGACCCAGTACTTC